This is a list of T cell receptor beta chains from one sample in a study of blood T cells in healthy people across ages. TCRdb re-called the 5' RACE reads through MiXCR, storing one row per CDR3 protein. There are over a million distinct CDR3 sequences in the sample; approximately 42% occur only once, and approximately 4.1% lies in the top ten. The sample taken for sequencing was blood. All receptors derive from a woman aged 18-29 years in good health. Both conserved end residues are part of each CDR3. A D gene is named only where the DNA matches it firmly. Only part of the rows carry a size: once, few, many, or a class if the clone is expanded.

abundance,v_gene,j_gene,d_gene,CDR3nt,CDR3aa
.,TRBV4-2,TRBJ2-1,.,TGTGCCAGCAGCCAACTCCTAGGGACGGGCACGGGTGAGCAGTTCTTC,CASSQLLGTGTGEQFF
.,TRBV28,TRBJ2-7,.,TGTGCCAGCAGTACCCTCGCCTCCTACGAGCAGTACTTC,CASSTLASYEQYF
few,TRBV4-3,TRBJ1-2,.,TGCGCCAGCAGCCAAGATGGCAGGACAGCCTCCTATGGCTACACCTTC,CASSQDGRTASYGYTF
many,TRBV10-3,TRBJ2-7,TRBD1,TGTGCCATCAGTGGACAGGGGGTCTACGAGCAGTACTTC,CAISGQGVYEQYF
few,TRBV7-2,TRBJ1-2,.,TGTGCCAGCACCTCGGCCAAGTCCTATGGCTACACCTTC,CASTSAKSYGYTF
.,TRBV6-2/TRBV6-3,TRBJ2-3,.,TGTGCCAGCAGAACGGTGGGGGAACATTTTACGCAGTATTTT,CASRTVGEHFTQYF
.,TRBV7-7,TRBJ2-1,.,TGTACTAGCAGCTTAAGCTGGGGGGCCTACAATGAGCAGTTCTTC,CTSSLSWGAYNEQFF
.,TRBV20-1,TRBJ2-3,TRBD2,TGCAGTGCACAAGGCTTAGCGGGAGGGGGCACAGATACGCAGTATTTT,CSAQGLAGGGTDTQYF
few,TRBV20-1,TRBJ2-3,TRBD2,TGCAGTGCTAGAACGGGCGTGGGACTAAATCCGTTCGATACGCAGTATTTT,CSARTGVGLNPFDTQYF
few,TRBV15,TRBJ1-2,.,TGTGCCACCAGCAGAGATCCAGGCCTAACGGATGGCTACACCTTC,CATSRDPGLTDGYTF
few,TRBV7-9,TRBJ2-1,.,TGTGCCAGCAGCCCCTCGTCCGAGCCCCATGAGCAGTTCTTC,CASSPSSEPHEQFF
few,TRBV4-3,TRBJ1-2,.,TGCGCCAGCAGCGATCGCCCAGCAATCTATGGCTACACCTTC,CASSDRPAIYGYTF
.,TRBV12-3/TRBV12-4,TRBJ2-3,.,TGTGCCAGCAGTTTCGGACAGCTCATTGGCACAGATACGCAGTATTTT,CASSFGQLIGTDTQYF
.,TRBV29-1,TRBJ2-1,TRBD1,TGCAGCGTTGAAATCCGGGACAGGTACAATGAGCAGTTCTTC,CSVEIRDRYNEQFF
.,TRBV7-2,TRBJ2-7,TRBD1,TGTGCCAGCAGCGTGGGACAGCCGACCTACGAGCAGTACTTC,CASSVGQPTYEQYF
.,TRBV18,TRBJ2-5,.,TGTGCCAGCTCACCACCGGGCAGAGGAGAGACCCAGTACTTC,CASSPPGRGETQYF
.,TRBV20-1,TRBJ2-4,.,TGCAGTGCTAGAGTTTTGTCAACTAAAAACATTCAGTACTTC,CSARVLSTKNIQYF
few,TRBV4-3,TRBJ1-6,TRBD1,TGCGCCAGCGGCCAAGATCGGGGACAGTTCAATTCACCCCTCCACTTT,CASGQDRGQFNSPLHF
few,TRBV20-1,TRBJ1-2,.,TGCAGTGCTAGAGAATGGGGGAAGGATGGCTACACCTTC,CSAREWGKDGYTF
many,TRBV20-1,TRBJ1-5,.,TGCAGTGCTGGGAGCCTCAGAGGCAATCAGCCCCAGCATTTT,CSAGSLRGNQPQHF
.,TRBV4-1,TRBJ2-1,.,TGCGCCAGCAGCCAAGATCCTAGTCAGGATGAGCAGTTCTTC,CASSQDPSQDEQFF
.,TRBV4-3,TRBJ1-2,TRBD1,TGCGCCAGCAGCCAAGATATAACAGGGGGTGTTGGAGGCTACACCTTC,CASSQDITGGVGGYTF
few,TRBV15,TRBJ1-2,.,TGTGCCACCAGCAGAGTTGAAGGGCTTAGGCATGGCTACACCTTC,CATSRVEGLRHGYTF
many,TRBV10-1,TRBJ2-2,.,TGCGCCAGCAGTGAGTCTTCGAACACCGGGGAGCTGTTTTTT,CASSESSNTGELFF
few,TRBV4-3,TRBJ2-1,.,TGCGCCAGCAGCCAAGATCAGGAGACCTACAATGAGCAGTTCTTC,CASSQDQETYNEQFF
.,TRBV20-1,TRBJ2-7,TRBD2,TGCAGTGCAGAAGGCCGAGCGGGATCCTACGAGCAGTACTTC,CSAEGRAGSYEQYF
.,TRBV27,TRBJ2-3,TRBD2,TGTGCCAGCAGTTTAGATAGCGGGAGGGCCTCTTACACAGATACGCAGTATTTT,CASSLDSGRASYTDTQYF
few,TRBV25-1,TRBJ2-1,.,TGTGCCAGCAGTGAATTAGGGGGTAATGAGCAGTTCTTC,CASSELGGNEQFF
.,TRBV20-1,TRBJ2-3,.,TGCAGTGCTAGAGACCCCAGAAGGGGCCTCACAGATACGCAGTATTTT,CSARDPRRGLTDTQYF
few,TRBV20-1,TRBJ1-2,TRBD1,TGCAGTGCTGCCGGCAGGGGGTCTTTTGGCTACACCTTC,CSAAGRGSFGYTF
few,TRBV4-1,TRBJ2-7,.,TGCGCCAGCAGCCAAGTGGGCGGTCGGGCCGAGCAGTACTTC,CASSQVGGRAEQYF
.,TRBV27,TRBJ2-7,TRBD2,TGTGCCAGCAGTTTCCGGACGGGAGGTATCGAGCAGTACTTC,CASSFRTGGIEQYF
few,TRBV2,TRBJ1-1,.,TGTGCCGCCACAGCGAACACTGAAGCTTTCTTT,CAATANTEAFF
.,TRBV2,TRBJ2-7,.,TGTGCCAGTCGAACCGAGACAGCCTACGAGCAGTACTTC,CASRTETAYEQYF
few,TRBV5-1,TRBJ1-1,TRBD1,TGCGCCAGCAGCGTTGGAGACAGGGAGGTCACTGAAGCTTTCTTT,CASSVGDREVTEAFF
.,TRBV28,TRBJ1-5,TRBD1,TGTGCCAGCAGTCCAAGGACAGGGGGGAAGGTATTTTATAGCAATCAGCCCCAGCATTTT,CASSPRTGGKVFYSNQPQHF
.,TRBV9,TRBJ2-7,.,TGTGCCAGCAGCGTAGCAACCAGATACAATGAGCAGTACTTC,CASSVATRYNEQYF
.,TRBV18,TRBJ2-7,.,TGTGCCAGCTCACCACGGATCGACGAGCAGTACTTC,CASSPRIDEQYF
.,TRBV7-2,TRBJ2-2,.,TGTGCCAGCAGACACAGGGAATCAACCGGGGAGCTGTTTTTT,CASRHRESTGELFF
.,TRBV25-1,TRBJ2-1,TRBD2,TGTGCCAGCAGTGAACACCCCCGGACTAGCGGGGGGACCGCCCTCTCCTACAATGAGCAGTTCTTC,CASSEHPRTSGGTALSYNEQFF
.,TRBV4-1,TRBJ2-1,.,TGCGCCAGCAGCCAAGCAGCGGGGCCAGGGGACAATGAGCAGTTCTTC,CASSQAAGPGDNEQFF
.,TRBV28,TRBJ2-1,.,TGTGCCAGCACCGACGGGACGGGTCATTTCAATGAGCAGTTCTTC,CASTDGTGHFNEQFF
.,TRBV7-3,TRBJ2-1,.,TGTCCCAGCAGCCAAAAAACGCAGAGCTCCTACAATGAGCAGTTCTTC,CPSSQKTQSSYNEQFF
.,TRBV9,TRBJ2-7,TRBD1,TGTGCCAGCAGCGTGACAGACAGGGGTATAGGCGAGCAGTACTTC,CASSVTDRGIGEQYF
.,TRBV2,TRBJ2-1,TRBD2,TGTGCCAGCAGTGTTACTAGCGTACGGGAGACCCAGTTCTTC,CASSVTSVRETQFF
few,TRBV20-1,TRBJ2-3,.,TGCAGTGCTACCCCGCATGCCAGGGGGGCGGTAGATACGCAGTATTTT,CSATPHARGAVDTQYF
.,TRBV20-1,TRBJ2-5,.,TGCAGTGCTAGGGTAGCGGAGTCGTACCAAGAGACCCAGTACTTC,CSARVAESYQETQYF
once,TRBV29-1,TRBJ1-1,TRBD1,TGCAGCGTTGACTCGGGACAGGGGGATGAAGCTTTCTTT,CSVDSGQGDEAFF
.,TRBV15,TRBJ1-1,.,TGTGCCACCAGCAGTCTCTCAGGGTACGGTGAAGCTTTCTTT,CATSSLSGYGEAFF
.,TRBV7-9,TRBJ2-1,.,TGTGCCAGCAGCTTCCTACGAGCGCCCTACAATGAGCAGTTCTTC,CASSFLRAPYNEQFF
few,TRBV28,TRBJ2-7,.,TGTGCCAGCAGTTTGTTTCAGGGAGAAGCCTACGAGCAGTACTTC,CASSLFQGEAYEQYF
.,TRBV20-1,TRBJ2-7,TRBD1,TGCAGTGCTAGATCCGGGACAGGGAGATACGAGCAGTACTTC,CSARSGTGRYEQYF
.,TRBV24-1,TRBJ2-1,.,TGTGCCACGGGTCGCTACTCCTACAATGAGCAGTTCTTC,CATGRYSYNEQFF
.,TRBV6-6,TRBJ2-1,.,TGTGCCAGCAGGCCGAGGGGAGGAATCCATGAGCAGTTCTTC,CASRPRGGIHEQFF
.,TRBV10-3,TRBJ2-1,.,TGTGCCATCAGTCCTAGCCCTTCCTACAATGAGCAGTTCTTC,CAISPSPSYNEQFF
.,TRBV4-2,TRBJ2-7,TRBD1,TGTGCCAGCAGCCCGAAGATACAGGGGAGCTCCTACAATGAGCAGTACTTC,CASSPKIQGSSYNEQYF
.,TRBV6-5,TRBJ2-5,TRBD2,TGTGCCAGCAGTCCCCTAGCGGGGATGGATGAGCAGTACTTC,CASSPLAGMDEQYF